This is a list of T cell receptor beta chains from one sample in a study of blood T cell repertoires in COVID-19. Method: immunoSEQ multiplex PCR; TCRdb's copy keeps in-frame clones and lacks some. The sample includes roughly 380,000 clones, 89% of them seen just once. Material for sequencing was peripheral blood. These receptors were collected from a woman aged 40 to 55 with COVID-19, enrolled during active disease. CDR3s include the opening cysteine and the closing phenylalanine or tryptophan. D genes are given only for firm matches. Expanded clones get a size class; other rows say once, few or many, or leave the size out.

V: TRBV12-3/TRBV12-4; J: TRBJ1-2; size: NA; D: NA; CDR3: CASSLGAFDGYTF; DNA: TGTGCCAGCAGTTTGGGGGCCTTCGATGGCTACACCTTC
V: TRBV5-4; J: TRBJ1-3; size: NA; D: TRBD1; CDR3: CASSDPQTGQGPVAGNTIYF; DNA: TGTGCCAGCAGCGACCCACAAACGGGACAGGGGCCAGTTGCCGGAAACACCATATATTTT
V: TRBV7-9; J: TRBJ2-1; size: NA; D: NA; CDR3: CASAPEGRPGNEQFF; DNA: TGTGCCAGCGCTCCGGAAGGGAGGCCCGGCAATGAGCAGTTCTTC
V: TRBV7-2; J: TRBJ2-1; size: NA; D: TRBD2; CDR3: CASSNRLAANEQFF; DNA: TGTGCCAGCAGCAACAGACTAGCGGCCAATGAGCAGTTCTTC
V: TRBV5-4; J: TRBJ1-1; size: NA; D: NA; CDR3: CASSLGTRMGSEAFF; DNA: TGTGCCAGCAGCTTGGGGACAAGGATGGGCTCTGAAGCTTTCTTT
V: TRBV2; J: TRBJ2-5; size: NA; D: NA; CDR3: CASSEGGGRYETQYF; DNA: TGTGCCAGCAGTGAGGGGGGGGGCAGGTATGAGACCCAGTACTTC
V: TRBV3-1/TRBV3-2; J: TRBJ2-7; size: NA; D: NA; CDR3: CASSSSGGYEQYF; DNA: TGTGCCAGCAGCTCAAGCGGAGGCTACGAGCAGTACTTC
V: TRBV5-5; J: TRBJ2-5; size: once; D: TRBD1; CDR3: CASNPGQGGETRYF; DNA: TGTGCCAGCAACCCTGGACAGGGGGGGGAGACCCGGTACTTC
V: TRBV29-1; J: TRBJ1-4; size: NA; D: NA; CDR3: CIARLQGYEKLFF; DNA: TGCATAGCACGGCTACAGGGCTATGAAAAACTGTTTTTT
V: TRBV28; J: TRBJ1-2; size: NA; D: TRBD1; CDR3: CATTGGYGYTF; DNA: TGTGCCACTACAGGGGGCTATGGCTACACCTTC
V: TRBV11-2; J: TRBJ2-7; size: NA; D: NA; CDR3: CASSSGSKREQYF; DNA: TGTGCCAGCAGCTCCGGGTCCAAGCGCGAGCAGTACTTC
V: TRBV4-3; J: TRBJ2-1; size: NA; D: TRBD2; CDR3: CASSQVAGYNEQFF; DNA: TGCGCCAGCAGCCAAGTAGCGGGATACAATGAGCAGTTCTTC
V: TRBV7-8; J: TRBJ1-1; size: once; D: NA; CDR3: CASSLGTKGSAEAFF; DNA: TGTGCCAGCAGCTTAGGGACGAAGGGGTCCGCTGAAGCTTTCTTT
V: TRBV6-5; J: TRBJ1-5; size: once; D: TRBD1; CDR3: CATGQGLRNQPQHF; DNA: TGTGCCACAGGACAGGGGCTTCGCAATCAGCCCCAGCATTTT
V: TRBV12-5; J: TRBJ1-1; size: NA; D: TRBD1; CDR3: CASGLGTGVVGNTEAFF; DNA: TGTGCTAGTGGTTTGGGGACAGGGGTTGTCGGGAACACTGAAGCTTTCTTT
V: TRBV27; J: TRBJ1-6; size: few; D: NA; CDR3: CATKQGRNSPLHF; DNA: TGTGCCACAAAACAGGGTCGGAATTCACCCCTCCACTTT
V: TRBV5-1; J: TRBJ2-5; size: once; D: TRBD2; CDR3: CASSLGSGREETQYF; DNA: TGCGCCAGCAGCTTGGGCAGCGGGAGGGAAGAGACCCAGTACTTC
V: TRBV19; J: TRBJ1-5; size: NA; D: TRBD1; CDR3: CASTLDRSPNQPQHF; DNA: TGTGCCAGTACCCTGGACAGGTCCCCCAATCAGCCCCAGCATTTT
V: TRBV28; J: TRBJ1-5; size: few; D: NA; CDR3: CASSLNRQPQHF; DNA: TGTGCCAGCAGTTTGAACAGACAGCCCCAGCATTTT
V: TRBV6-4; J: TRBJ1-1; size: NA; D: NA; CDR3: CASRTGHMNTEAFF; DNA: TGTGCCAGCAGGACGGGACACATGAACACTGAAGCTTTCTTT
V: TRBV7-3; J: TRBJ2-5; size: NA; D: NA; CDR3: CASSLISGPQETQYF; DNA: TGTGCCAGCAGCTTAATTAGCGGACCACAAGAGACCCAGTACTTC
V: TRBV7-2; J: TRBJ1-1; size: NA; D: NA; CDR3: CASSSGPHTEAFF; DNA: TGTGCCAGCAGCTCTGGGCCCCATACTGAAGCTTTCTTT
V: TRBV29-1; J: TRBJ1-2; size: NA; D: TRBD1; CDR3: CSVVLQGEYGYTF; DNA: TGCAGCGTCGTCCTACAGGGGGAGTATGGCTACACCTTC
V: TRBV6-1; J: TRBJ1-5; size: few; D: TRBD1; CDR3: CASSGVPGTGGDQPQHF; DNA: TGTGCCAGCAGTGGGGTACCCGGGACAGGGGGCGATCAGCCCCAGCATTTT
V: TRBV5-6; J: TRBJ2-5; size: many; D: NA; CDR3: CASTLGGAGETQYF; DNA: TGTGCCAGCACCCTGGGGGGGGCCGGGGAGACCCAGTACTTC
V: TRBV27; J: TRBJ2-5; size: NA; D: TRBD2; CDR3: CASSLYPPFGLAGIQETQYF; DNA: TGTGCCAGCAGTTTATACCCCCCCTTTGGGCTAGCGGGAATACAAGAGACCCAGTACTTC
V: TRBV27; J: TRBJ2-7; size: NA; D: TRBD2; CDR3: CASSPLAGVTGYEQYF; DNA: TGTGCCAGCAGTCCTCTAGCGGGAGTAACGGGATACGAGCAGTACTTC
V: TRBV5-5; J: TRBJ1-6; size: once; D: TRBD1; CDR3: CASSFTQGAYSPLHF; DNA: TGTGCCAGCAGCTTCACACAGGGGGCATATTCACCCCTCCACTTT
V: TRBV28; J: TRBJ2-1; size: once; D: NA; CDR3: CASSPGSGVSEQFF; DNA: TGTGCCAGCAGTCCCGGTTCGGGAGTCTCTGAGCAGTTCTTC
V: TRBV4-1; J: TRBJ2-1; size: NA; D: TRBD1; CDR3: CASSRQGLDYEQFF; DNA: TGCGCCAGCAGTCGACAGGGGCTCGACTATGAGCAGTTCTTC
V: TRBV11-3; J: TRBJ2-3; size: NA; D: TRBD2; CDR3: CASSFGLAGGTDTQYF; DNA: TGTGCCAGCAGCTTCGGACTAGCGGGGGGTACAGATACGCAGTATTTT
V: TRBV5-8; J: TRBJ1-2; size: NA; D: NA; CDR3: CASRLPSWNYGYTF; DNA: TGTGCCAGCAGACTACCGTCATGGAACTATGGCTACACCTTC
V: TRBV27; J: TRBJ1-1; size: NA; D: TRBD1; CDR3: CASSVHQGVNTEAFF; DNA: TGTGCCAGCAGTGTTCACCAGGGGGTGAACACTGAAGCTTTCTTT
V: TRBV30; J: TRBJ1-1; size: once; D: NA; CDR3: CAWSAGNTEAFF; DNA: TGTGCCTGGAGTGCAGGGAACACTGAAGCTTTCTTT
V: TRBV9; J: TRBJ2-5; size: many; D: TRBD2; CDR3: CASSVAGGTSGRDQETQYF; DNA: TGTGCCAGCAGCGTAGCGGGGGGGACTAGCGGGAGGGATCAAGAGACCCAGTACTTC
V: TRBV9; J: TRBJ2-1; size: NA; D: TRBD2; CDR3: CASSVWLAGEFNEQFF; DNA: TGTGCCAGCAGCGTTTGGCTAGCGGGGGAATTTAATGAGCAGTTCTTC
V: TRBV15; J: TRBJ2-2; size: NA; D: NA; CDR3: CATSRDRAGAGELFF; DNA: TGTGCCACCAGCAGAGATAGGGCAGGGGCCGGGGAGCTGTTTTTT
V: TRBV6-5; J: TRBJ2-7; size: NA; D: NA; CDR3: CASRQAPASGYEQYF; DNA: TGTGCCAGCAGGCAGGCCCCCGCATCCGGCTACGAGCAGTACTTC
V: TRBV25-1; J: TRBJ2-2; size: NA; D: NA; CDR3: CASMARLVPRGELFF; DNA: TGTGCCAGCATGGCCCGACTAGTCCCTCGGGGGGAGCTGTTTTTT
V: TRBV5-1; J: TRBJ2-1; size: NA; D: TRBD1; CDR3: CASSGRGRGDEQFF; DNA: TGCGCCAGCAGCGGAAGGGGGCGAGGTGATGAGCAGTTCTTC
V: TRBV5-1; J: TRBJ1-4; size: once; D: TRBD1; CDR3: CASSLVAGQGTEGREKLFF; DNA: TGCGCCAGCAGCTTGGTCGCCGGACAGGGGACGGAGGGGCGGGAAAAACTGTTTTTT
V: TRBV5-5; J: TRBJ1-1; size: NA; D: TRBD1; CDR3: CASTLEQGWYTEAFF; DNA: TGTGCCAGCACCTTGGAACAGGGGTGGTACACTGAAGCTTTCTTT
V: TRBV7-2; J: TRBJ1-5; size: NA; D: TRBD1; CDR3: CASSQTGNSGNQPQHF; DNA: TGTGCCAGCAGCCAGACAGGGAACTCGGGCAATCAGCCCCAGCATTTT
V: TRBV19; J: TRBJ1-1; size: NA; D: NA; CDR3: CASSYGRAVTEAFF; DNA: TGTGCCAGTAGTTATGGCAGGGCCGTCACTGAAGCTTTCTTT
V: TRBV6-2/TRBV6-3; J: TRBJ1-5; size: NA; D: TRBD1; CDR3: CASSYSSGRGLNQPQHF; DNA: TGTGCCAGCAGTTACTCGAGCGGCAGGGGGCTCAATCAGCCCCAGCATTTT
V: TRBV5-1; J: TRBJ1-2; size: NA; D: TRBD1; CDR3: CASSPPGQGAGYTF; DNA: TGCGCCAGCAGCCCACCCGGACAGGGGGCTGGCTACACCTTC
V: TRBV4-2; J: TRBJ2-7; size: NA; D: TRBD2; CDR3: CASSQDLWAGGLEQYF; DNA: TGTGCCAGCAGCCAAGATTTATGGGCGGGGGGGCTGGAGCAGTACTTC
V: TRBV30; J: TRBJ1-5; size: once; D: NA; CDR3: CAWSVGISGQPQHF; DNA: TGTGCCTGGAGTGTCGGTATATCGGGTCAGCCCCAGCATTTT
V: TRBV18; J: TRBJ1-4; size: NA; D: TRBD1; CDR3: CASSSDRGLFEKLFF; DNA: TGTGCCAGCTCATCCGACAGGGGGCTTTTTGAAAAACTGTTTTTT
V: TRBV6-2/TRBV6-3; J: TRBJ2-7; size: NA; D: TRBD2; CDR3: CASSYPAERGPSYEQYF; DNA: TGTGCCAGCAGTTACCCTGCCGAGCGGGGGCCCTCCTACGAGCAGTACTTC
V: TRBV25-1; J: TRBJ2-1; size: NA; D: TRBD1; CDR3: CATLIGTDPYNEQFF; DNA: TGTGCCACCCTTATCGGGACAGACCCGTACAATGAGCAGTTCTTC
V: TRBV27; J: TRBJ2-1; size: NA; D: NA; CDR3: CASSLTLGRALLQGQFF; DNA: TGTGCCAGCAGTCTAACCCTCGGAAGAGCACTCCTACAGGGGCAGTTCTTC
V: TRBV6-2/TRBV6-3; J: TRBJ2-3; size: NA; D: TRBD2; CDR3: CASRLGLAVASTDTQYF; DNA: TGTGCCAGCCGCCTCGGACTAGCGGTTGCTAGCACAGATACGCAGTATTTT